This T cell receptor (beta chain) was recorded in a study of shared clonotypes between healthy human individuals. Each cell subset's genomic DNA was divided evenly among several immunoSEQ plates. Measured with immunoSEQ multiplex PCR; TCRdb has only the in-frame clones, and not every one. The sample holds about 980,000 clones, around 80% seen once. The CDR3 has 18 residues. J lost 0 bases, V lost 0 bases, and 7 bases had no gene match. The V gene's germline CDR1 is SGDLS and CDR2 YYNGEE. Sample: memory CD4+ T cells sorted from blood. Subset reported: CD45RA-negative fraction. The gene calls are TRBV9 and TRBJ2-2; 8 nucleotides align to TRBD2. The clonotype comes from a man between 18 and 35 years old in good health. The CDR3 protein is CASSVGLATFANTGELFF. The CDR3 bases are TGTGCCAGCAGCGTAGGACTAGCGACGTTCGCGAACACCGGGGAGCTGTTTTTT.